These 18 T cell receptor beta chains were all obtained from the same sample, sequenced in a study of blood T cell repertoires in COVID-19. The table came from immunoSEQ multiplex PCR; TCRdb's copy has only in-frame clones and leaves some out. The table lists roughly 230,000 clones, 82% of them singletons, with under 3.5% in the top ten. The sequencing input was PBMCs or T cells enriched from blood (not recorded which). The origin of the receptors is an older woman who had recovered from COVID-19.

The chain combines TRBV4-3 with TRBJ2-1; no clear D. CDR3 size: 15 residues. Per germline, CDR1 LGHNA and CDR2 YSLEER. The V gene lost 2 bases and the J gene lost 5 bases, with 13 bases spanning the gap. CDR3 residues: CASSQFSNLNNEQFF. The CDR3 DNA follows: TGCGCCAGCAGCCAATTTAGCAACTTGAACAATGAGCAGTTCTTC.

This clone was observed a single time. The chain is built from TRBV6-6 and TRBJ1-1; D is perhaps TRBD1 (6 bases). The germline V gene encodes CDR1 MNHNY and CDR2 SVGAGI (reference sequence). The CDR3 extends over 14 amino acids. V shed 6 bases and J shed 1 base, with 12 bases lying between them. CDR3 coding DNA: TGTGCCAGCAGCCGACCGGGACAGAACACTGAAGCTTTCTTT. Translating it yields CASSRPGQNTEAFF.

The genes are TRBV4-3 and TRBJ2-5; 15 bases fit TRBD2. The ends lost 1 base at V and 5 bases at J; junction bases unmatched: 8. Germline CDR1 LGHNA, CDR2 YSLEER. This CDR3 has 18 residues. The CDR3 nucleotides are TGCGCCAGCAGCCAAGGAGGACTAGCGGGGGGGCGGTGGGAGACCCAGTACTTC. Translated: CASSQGGLAGGRWETQYF.

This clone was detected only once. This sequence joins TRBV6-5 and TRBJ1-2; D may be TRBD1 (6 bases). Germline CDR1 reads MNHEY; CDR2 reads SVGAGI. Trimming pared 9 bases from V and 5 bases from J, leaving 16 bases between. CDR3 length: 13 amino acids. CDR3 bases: TGTGCCAGTAGATTAGGGGACATATATGGCTACACCTTC. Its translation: CASRLGDIYGYTF.

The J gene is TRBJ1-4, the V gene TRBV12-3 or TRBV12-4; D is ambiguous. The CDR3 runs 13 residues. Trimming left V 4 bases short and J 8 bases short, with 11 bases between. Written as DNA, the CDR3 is TGTGCCAGCAGTTCAACCCCGGGGGAAAAACTGTTTTTT. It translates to CASSSTPGEKLFF.

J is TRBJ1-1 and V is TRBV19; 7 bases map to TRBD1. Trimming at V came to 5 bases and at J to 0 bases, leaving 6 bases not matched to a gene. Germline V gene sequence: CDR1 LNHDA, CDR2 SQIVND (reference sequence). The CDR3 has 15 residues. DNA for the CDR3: TGTGCCAGTAGTGTACAGGGGCAAATGAACACTGAAGCTTTCTTT. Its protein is CASSVQGQMNTEAFF.

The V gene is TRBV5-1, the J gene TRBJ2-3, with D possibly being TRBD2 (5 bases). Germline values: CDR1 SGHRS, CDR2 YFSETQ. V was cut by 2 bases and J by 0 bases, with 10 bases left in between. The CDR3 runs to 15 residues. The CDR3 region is CASSFSDGSTDTQYF. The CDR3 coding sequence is TGCGCCAGCAGCTTTAGCGACGGAAGCACAGATACGCAGTATTTT.

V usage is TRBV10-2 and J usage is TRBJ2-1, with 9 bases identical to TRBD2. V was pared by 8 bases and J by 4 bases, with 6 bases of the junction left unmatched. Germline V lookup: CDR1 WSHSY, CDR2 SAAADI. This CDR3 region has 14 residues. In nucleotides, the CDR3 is TGCGCCAGCTTAGCGGGAGACGGGTACAATGAGCAGTTCTTC. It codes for CASLAGDGYNEQFF.

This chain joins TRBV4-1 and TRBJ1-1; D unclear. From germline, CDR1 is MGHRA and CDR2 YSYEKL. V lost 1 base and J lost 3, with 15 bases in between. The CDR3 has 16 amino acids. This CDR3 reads CASSQAPGEAYTEAFF. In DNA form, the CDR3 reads TGCGCCAGCAGCCAAGCCCCCGGGGAGGCATACACTGAAGCTTTCTTT.

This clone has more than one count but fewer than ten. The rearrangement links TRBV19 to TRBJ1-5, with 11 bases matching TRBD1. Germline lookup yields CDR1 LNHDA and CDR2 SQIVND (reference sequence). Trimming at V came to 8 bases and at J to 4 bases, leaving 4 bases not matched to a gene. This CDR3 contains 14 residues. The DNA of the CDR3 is TGTGCCAGTTCCGGGACAGGGGGTAATCAGCCCCAGCATTTT. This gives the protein CASSGTGGNQPQHF.

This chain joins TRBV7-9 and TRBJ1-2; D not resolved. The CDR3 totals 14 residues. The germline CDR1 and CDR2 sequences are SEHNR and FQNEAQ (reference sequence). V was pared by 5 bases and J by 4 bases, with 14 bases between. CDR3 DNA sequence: TGTGCCAGCAGCCAGTTTGAGGCTAGCTATGGCTACACCTTC. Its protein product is CASSQFEASYGYTF.

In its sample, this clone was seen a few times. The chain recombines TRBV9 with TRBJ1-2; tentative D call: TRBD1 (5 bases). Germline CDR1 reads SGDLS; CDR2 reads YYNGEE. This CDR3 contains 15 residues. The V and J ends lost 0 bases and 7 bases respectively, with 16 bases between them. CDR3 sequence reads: CASSVANPGIRGYTF. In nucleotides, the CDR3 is TGTGCCAGCAGCGTAGCTAATCCAGGGATACGTGGCTACACCTTC.

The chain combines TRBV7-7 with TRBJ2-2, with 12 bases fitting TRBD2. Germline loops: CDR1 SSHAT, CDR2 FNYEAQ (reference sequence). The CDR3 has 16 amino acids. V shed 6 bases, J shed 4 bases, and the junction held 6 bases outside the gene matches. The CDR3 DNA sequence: TGTGCCAGCAGTTCCGGACTAGCGGGGCGCACCGGGGAGCTGTTTTTT. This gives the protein CASSSGLAGRTGELFF.

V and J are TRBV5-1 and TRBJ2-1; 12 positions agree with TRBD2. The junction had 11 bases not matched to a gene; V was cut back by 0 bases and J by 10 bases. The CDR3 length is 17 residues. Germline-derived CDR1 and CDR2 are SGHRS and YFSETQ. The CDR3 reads CASSLGVTSGGQEEQFF. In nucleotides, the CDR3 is TGCGCCAGCAGCTTGGGAGTGACTAGCGGGGGACAGGAGGAGCAGTTCTTC.

CDR3 loop: CASSLTSGGQETQYF. The CDR3 nucleotides are TGTGCCAGCAGCTTGACTAGCGGGGGCCAAGAGACCCAGTACTTC. The chain uses TRBV7-3 and TRBJ2-5, with 12 positions matching TRBD2. V lost 3 bases and J lost 1; bases outside the gene matches: 0. The CDR3 is made up of 15 amino acids. Germline V gives CDR1 SGHTA, CDR2 FQGTGA.

DNA for the CDR3: TGTGCCAGTAGTATAGGGCCCTCGAACACTGAAGCTTTCTTT. Amino acid sequence: CASSIGPSNTEAFF. This chain connects TRBV19 to TRBJ1-1; D not resolved. Trimming left V 1 base short and J 1 base short, with 7 bases between. This CDR3 is built from 14 residues. CDR1 is LNHDA and CDR2 is SQIVND in the germline V gene (reference sequence).

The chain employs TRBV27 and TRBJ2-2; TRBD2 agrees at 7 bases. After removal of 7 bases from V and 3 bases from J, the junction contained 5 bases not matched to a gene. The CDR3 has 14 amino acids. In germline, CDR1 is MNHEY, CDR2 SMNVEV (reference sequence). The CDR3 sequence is CASTGGRDTGELFF. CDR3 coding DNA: TGTGCCAGCACGGGGGGAAGGGACACCGGGGAGCTGTTTTTT.

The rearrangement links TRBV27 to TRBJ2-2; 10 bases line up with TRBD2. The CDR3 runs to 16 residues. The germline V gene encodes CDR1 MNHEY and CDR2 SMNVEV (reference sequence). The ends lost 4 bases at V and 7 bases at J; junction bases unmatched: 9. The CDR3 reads CASSWTSGLWIGELFF. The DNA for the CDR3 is TGTGCCAGCAGTTGGACTAGCGGCCTTTGGATCGGGGAGCTGTTTTTT.